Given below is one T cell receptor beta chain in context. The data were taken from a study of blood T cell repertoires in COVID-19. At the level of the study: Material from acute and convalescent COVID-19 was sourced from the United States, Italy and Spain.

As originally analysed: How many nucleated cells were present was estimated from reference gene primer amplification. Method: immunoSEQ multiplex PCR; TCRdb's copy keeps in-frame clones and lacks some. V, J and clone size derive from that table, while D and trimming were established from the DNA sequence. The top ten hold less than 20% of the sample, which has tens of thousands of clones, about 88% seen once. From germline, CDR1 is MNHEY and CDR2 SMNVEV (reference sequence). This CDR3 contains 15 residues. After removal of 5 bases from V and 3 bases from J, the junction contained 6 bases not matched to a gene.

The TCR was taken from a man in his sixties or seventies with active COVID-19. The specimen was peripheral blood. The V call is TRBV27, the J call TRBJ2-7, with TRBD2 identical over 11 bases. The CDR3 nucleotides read TGTGCCAGCAGTCTCGGGACTAGCGGAGTCTACGAGCAGTACTTC. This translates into CASSLGTSGVYEQYF.